This T cell receptor (beta chain) was retrieved from a study of blood T cell repertoires in COVID-19. About the study: Acute and convalescent COVID-19 specimens originated in the United States, Italy and Spain. Sample material is recorded as cDNA or gDNA derived from T cells, B-cell-depleted T cells, or PBMCs.

CDR3 length equals 14 residues. Per germline, CDR1 GTSNPN and CDR2 SVGIG (reference sequence). The V and J ends lost 2 bases and 8 bases respectively, with 18 bases between them. Original data processing: For nucleated cells, counts were estimated from reference gene primer amplification. Sequencing was performed with immunoSEQ multiplex PCR; in TCRdb, only in-frame clones are kept and a portion is missing. V and J calls and clone size are copied from that table; D and trimming were computed from the DNA. The profile shows 200,000 to 300,000 clones, roughly nine tenths of them singletons. The V and J genes are TRBV30 and TRBJ1-1; maybe TRBD1 (5 bases). This TCR came from a man between 18 and 35 years old with active or convalescent COVID-19. The sample comprised peripheral blood. CDR3 amino acids: CAWSPTLGLGEAFF. The DNA for the CDR3 is TGTGCCTGGAGTCCGACCTTGGGGCTAGGGGAAGCTTTCTTT.